This T cell receptor (beta chain) originates from a study of blood T cell repertoires in COVID-19. Study at large: There were acute and convalescent COVID-19 samples, and they came from the United States, Italy and Spain. Sample material is recorded as cDNA or gDNA derived from T cells, B-cell-depleted T cells, or PBMCs.

How the authors handled the data: Reference gene primer amplification gave nucleated cell count estimates. Repertoires were generated with immunoSEQ multiplex PCR, while TCRdb's copy carries only in-frame clones and drops some. V and J calls and clone size follow that table, whereas D and trimming were derived from the DNA. The sample lists 150,000 or so clones; around 75% were seen once. This CDR3 spans 12 amino acids. Germline CDR1 reads MNHEY; CDR2 reads SMNVEV (reference sequence). The ends were cut back, 4 bases at V and 8 bases at J, with 11 bases in the middle. This chain links TRBV27 with TRBJ1-2; D uncertain. Sequencing was done on a sample of peripheral blood. The origin of this receptor is a woman aged 70 to 79 with COVID-19, enrolled during active disease. DNA for the CDR3: TGTGCCAGCAGTTCCCGGACTGACGGCTACACCTTC. It specifies CASSSRTDGYTF.